This T cell receptor (beta chain) is drawn from a study of CD8 T cells in Susac syndrome. Germline lookup yields CDR1 SGHTA and CDR2 FQGNSA. The CDR3 length is 14 residues. V dropped 1 base and J dropped 0 bases, with 6 bases sitting between them. It was with random hexamers that 0.5 to 1 ug RNA was reverse transcribed. TCRdb recomputed calls from the immunoSEQ multiplex PCR reads with MiXCR, one row per CDR3 protein. Among roughly 200,000 distinct CDR3 sequences listed, roughly 95% were seen once. V and J are TRBV7-2 and TRBJ2-5, with no clear D. This receptor was taken from a human donor in good health. Sequences were obtained from CD4+ T cells from PBMCs. This chain's CDR3 is CASSLGLNQETQYF. CDR3 bases: TGTGCCAGCAGCTTAGGGCTGAACCAAGAGACCCAGTACTTC.